This T cell receptor beta chain was identified during a study of blood T cell repertoires in COVID-19. Study details: The samples span acute and convalescent COVID-19 from the United States, Italy and Spain. T cells, B-cell-depleted T cells, or PBMCs supplied cDNA or gDNA.

Authors' methods: It was from reference gene primer amplification that nucleated cell counts were estimated. Clones were sequenced by immunoSEQ multiplex PCR, and TCRdb holds only the in-frame ones, with some missing. From that table come the V and J calls and clone size; the DNA was used to work out D and trimming. This table holds over 95,000 clones, roughly 76% found once. This clone has a single count. CDR3 length: 15 residues. The V and J ends lost 3 bases and 4 bases, in that order; junction bases with no gene match: 5. CDR1 and CDR2 (germline): LNHDA, SQIVND (reference sequence). The sequenced sample consisted of peripheral blood. The receptor comes from a human donor in a cohort sampled during active COVID-19. This chain links TRBV19 with TRBJ2-2; 7 bases align to TRBD1. The chain's CDR3 is CASSMGRGFTGELFF. CDR3 DNA: TGTGCCAGTAGTATGGGCAGGGGGTTCACCGGGGAGCTGTTTTTT.